The source of this TCR beta chain is a study of Tregs in tolerant kidney transplant recipients. This clone was seen once. The same CDR3 can be traced to other DNA sequences in this sample. Only in-frame clones appear in the TCRdb table, and some are missing; sequencing was by immunoSEQ multiplex PCR. The repertoire has about 240,000 clones, 80% to 85% of them found once; the top ten carry less than 0.75%. The sample was CD4+ T cells from blood. This sequence originates from a human donor in good health.

The CDR3 DNA sequence: TGTGCCAGCAGTACTGACAGGGGAGGTACTGAAGCTTTCTTT. Protein product: CASSTDRGGTEAFF. This chain connects TRBV6-5 to TRBJ1-1, with 8 bases lining up with TRBD1. Germline V gives CDR1 MNHEY, CDR2 SVGAGI. This CDR3 comprises 14 residues. V lost 5 bases and J lost 5; bases outside the gene matches: 7.